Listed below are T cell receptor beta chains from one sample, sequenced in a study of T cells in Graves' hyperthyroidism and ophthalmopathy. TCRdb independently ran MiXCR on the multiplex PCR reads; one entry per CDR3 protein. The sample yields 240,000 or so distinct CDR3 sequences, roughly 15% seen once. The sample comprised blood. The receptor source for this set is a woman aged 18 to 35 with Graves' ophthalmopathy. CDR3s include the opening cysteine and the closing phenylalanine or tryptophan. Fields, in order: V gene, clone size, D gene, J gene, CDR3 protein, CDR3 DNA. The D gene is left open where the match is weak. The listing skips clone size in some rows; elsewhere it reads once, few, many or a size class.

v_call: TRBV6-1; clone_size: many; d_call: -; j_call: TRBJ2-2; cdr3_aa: CASTPGRDSIPNTGELFF; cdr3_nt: TGTGCCAGCACCCCAGGGCGGGACAGCATTCCGAACACCGGGGAGCTGTTTTTT
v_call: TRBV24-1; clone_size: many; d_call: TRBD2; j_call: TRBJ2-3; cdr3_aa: CATSDPKREGRDTQYF; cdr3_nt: TGTGCCACCAGTGATCCCAAGCGGGAGGGACGAGATACGCAGTATTTT
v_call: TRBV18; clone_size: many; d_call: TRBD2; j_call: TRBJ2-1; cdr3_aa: CASSPGGGASYNEQFF; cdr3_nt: TGTGCCAGCTCACCGGGCGGGGGAGCCTCCTACAATGAGCAGTTCTTC
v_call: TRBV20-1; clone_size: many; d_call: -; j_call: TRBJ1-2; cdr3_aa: CSASDKGGYGYTF; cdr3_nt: TGCAGTGCGTCCGACAAGGGGGGATATGGCTACACCTTC
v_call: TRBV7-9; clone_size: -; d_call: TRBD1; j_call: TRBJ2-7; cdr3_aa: CASSFPGQGNIRQHF; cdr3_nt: TGTGCCAGCAGCTTCCCCGGACAGGGGAACATAAGGCAGCACTTC
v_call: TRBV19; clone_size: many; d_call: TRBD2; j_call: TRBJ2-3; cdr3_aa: CASSTSGRAPSTDTQYF; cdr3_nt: TGTGCCAGTAGTACGAGCGGGAGGGCCCCTAGCACAGATACGCAGTATTTT
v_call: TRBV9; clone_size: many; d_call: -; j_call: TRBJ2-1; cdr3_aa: CASSVGSSYNEQFF; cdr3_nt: TGTGCCAGCAGCGTCGGGAGCTCCTACAATGAGCAGTTCTTC
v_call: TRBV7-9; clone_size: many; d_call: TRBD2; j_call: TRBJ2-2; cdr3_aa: CASSPTGLAGAGELFF; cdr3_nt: TGTGCCAGCAGCCCGACGGGACTAGCGGGAGCCGGGGAGCTGTTTTTT
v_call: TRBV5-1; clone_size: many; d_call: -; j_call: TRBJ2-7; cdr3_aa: CASSLVAGFSYEQYF; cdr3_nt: TGCGCCAGCAGCTTGGTGGCTGGGTTCTCCTACGAGCAGTACTTC
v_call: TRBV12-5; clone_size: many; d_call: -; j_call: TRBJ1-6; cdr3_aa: CASGYSRPGDRWTYNSPLHF; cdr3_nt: TGTGCTAGTGGTTACTCTAGGCCAGGGGATCGGTGGACCTATAATTCACCCCTCCACTTT
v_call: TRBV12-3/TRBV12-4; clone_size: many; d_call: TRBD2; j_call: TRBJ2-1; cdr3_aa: CASSQLGTSGGQFF; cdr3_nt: TGTGCCAGCAGTCAACTAGGGACTAGCGGGGGGCAGTTCTTC
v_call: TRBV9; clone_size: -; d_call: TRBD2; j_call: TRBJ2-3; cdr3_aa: CASSVGSGIGTDTQYF; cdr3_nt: TGTGCCAGCAGCGTAGGGAGCGGGATTGGCACAGATACGCAGTATTTT
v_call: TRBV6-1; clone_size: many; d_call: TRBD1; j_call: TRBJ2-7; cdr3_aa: CASRNLRDRFYEQYF; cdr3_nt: TGTGCCAGCCGTAATCTCCGGGACAGGTTCTACGAGCAGTACTTC
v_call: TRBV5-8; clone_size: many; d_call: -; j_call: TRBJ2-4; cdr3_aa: CASSPAPAKNIQYF; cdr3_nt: TGTGCCAGCAGCCCCGCGCCGGCCAAAAACATTCAGTACTTC